This TCR beta chain appears in the sequencing data of a study of vaccination and CD4 T cells after COVID-19 (dated by TCRdb to between 2021 and 2022). Background for the entire study: Every convalescent patient had a positive nasal swab PCR test for SARS-CoV-2, with mild disease in roughly 10 patients and severe disease in one. Six males and four females were included in the convalescent cohort, with two Hispanic individuals, seven Caucasians, two Asians and one multiracial person represented. Participants received two doses of either the Pfizer-BioNTech BNT162b2 vaccine (n=8) or the Moderna mRNA-1273 vaccine (n=2). Post-COVID blood samples were collected from convalescent patients a median of approximately 100 days after diagnosis, with a range of about 30 to 161 days. The time from the second vaccine dose to post-vaccine blood sampling had a median of roughly 72 days and ranged from about 12 to 241 days. For stimulating the cultures, overlapping spike peptide pools were used, derived from SARS-CoV-2 as well as from the common cold coronaviruses HCoV-NL63, HCoV-OC43 and HCoV-229E. Control cultures used a CEFX viral epitope pool as positive control, an HIV-1 Nef peptide pool as negative control, or no peptide. The spike-specific CD4+ TCR repertoire was compared before and after mRNA vaccination in around ten COVID-19 convalescent patients and a handful of infection-naive healthy vaccine recipients. The paper as a whole reports these results and caveats: In convalescent patients, a median roughly 85% of post-vaccine SARS-CoV-2-reactive clones were detected only after vaccination, suggesting vaccine-specific priming. Of the vaccine-specific clones in convalescent patients, 304 of 307, or nearly all, reacted only to SARS-CoV-2 spike and did not cross-react with common cold coronaviruses. The median number of SARS-CoV-2-reactive clonotypes rose from 20 to 25 after infection to roughly 38 after vaccination, but the change was not significant. Only a relatively small number of convalescent patients were included in the study, and early timepoints following natural infection were not analyzed.

From the cysteine up to the phenylalanine, the CDR3 has a length of 15 residues. Here the CDR3 DNA is all that survives: 45 bases in frame from base 1. The germline V gene (reference sequence) provides CDR1 DFQATT and CDR2 SNEGSKA. Germline trimming amounts to 0 bases on V and 7 bases on J, with 6 as the count of junction bases outside the gene matches. With respect to this clonotype: Its antigen remains undetermined. Qualities for individual bases were not recorded, and no much larger clone is one base off.

The library was obtained by PCR. DNA from cultured CD4+ T cells underwent TCR sequencing with the Oncomine TCR Beta short-read assay at the Johns Hopkins FTIC core. The QIAamp micro DNA kit was used to extract genomic DNA from the cultured CD4+ T cells. Oncomine TCR Beta libraries from cultured CD4+ T cells were pooled with unique dual indexes and sequenced on an Illumina iSeq 100. The study's own analysis went as follows. Non-productive sequences were filtered out, and CDR3s that did not start with C, did not end with F or W, or were shorter than 7 amino acids were discarded. Antigen-specific clonotypes were identified using the MANAFEST web application through comparison of peptide-stimulated wells with reference and other culture wells. Positive clones required FDR below 0.05, an odds ratio above 5, and productive frequency above 0.1% in at least two of three replicate wells. Clonotypes that were significantly expanded in both SARS-CoV-2 spike wells and at least one common cold coronavirus spike condition were defined as cross-reactive. Using R version 3.6.1, CDR3 homology was evaluated through Levenshtein distances (stringdist) along with unrooted phylogenetic trees (ape). TCRdb itself trimmed the public reads at Q25 with fastp, ran MiXCR and retained productive beta chains. Here each entry gathers all rows of one CDR3 protein and keeps the most common genes and DNA. What appears here as the V and J calls and clone size reflects TCRdb's work, not the paper's. Counted in this sample were about 14,000 distinct CDR3 sequences; about a third of them appeared once. In total, the top ten clones hold about 12% of the sample.

What this sample's treatment or condition label stands for: approximately nine-day PBMC culture with coronavirus spike peptide pools or control peptides (ViraFEST assay). To expand antigen-specific T cells with peptide pools and then pick out the expanded clonotypes through TCR sequencing, the study relied on the ViraFEST assay. The positive SARS-CoV-2 PCR tests of the convalescent patients were dated from March to December 2020, before the Alpha, Beta and Delta variants emerged in the United States. Each well held about 2 million PBMCs cultured in IMDM containing roughly 5% human AB serum and approximately 9.4 IU/ml IL-2, with 10 ug/ml peptide pools added. On days 3 and 7, half of the culture medium was replaced with fresh IL-2-containing medium. Once the cells had been in culture for around nine days, the EasySep CD4+ T cell isolation kit was used to isolate CD4+ T cells by negative selection. Ficoll-Paque Plus gradient centrifugation was used to isolate PBMCs from whole blood, and the isolated PBMCs were then either used fresh or cryopreserved at -140C. Triplicate wells were generally used for each culture condition.

This receptor was taken from a human donor who had recovered from COVID-19. The chain links TRBV20-1 with TRBJ2-1, with 10 middle bases fitting TRBD2. Sequenced input: CD4+ T cells from blood, cultured in vitro. In nucleotides, the sequence is TGCAGTGCTAGAGATCGGGGACTAGCGTGGAATGAGCAGTTCTTC. This sequence encodes CSARDRGLAWNEQFF.